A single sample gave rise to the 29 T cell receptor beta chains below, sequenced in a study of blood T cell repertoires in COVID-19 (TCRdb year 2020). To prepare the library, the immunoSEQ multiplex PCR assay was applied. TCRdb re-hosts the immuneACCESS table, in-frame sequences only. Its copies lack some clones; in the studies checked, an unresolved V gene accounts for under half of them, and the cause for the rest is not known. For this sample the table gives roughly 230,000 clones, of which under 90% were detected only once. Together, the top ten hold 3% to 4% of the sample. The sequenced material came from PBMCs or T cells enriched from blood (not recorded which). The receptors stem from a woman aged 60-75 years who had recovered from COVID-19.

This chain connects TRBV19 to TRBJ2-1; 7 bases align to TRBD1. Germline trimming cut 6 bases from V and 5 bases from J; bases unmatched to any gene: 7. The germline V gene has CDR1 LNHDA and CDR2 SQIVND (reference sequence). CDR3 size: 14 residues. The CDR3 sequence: CASRKGQHNNEQFF. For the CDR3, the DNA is TGTGCCAGTAGGAAGGGACAGCACAACAATGAGCAGTTCTTC.

The CDR3, as DNA: TGTGCCAGCAGCCTAGTACAGGGGGCTCACCGCGTCACTGAAGCTTTCTTT. Its protein is CASSLVQGAHRVTEAFF. The rearrangement joins TRBV6-7 to TRBJ1-1; TRBD1 agrees at 9 bases. TRBV6-7 is an ORF; its function is uncertain. CDR3 length: 17 amino acids. V shed 6 bases and J 4 bases; nucleotides not matched to a gene: 15.

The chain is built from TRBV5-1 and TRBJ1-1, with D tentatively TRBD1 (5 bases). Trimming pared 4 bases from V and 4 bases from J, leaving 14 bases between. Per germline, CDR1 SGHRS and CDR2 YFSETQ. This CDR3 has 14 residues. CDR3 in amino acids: CASSAGTEGTEAFF. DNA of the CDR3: TGCGCCAGCAGCGCGGGGACTGAAGGCACTGAAGCTTTCTTT.

Here the CDR3 DNA reads TGTGCCAGTAGCCTACAGGGGACGCCCTTCAATCAGCCCCAGCATTTT. It translates to CASSLQGTPFNQPQHF. V is TRBV19 and J is TRBJ1-5; 7 bases are shared with TRBD1. The CDR3 has 16 amino acids. After removal of 6 bases from V and 3 bases from J, the junction contained 11 bases not matched to a gene. In germline, CDR1 is LNHDA, CDR2 SQIVND (reference sequence). The variable domain in full, with the rest retrieved from reference TRBV19 and TRBJ1-5, is DGGITQSPKYLFRKEGQNVTLSCEQNLNHDAMYWYRQDPGQGLRLIYYSQIVNDFQKGDIAEGYSVSREKKESFPLTVTSAQKNPTAFYLCASSLQGTPFNQPQHFGDGTRLSIL.

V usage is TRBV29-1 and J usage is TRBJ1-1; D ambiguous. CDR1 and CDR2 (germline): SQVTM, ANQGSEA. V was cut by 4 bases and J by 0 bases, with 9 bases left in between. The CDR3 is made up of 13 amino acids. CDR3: CSVVYLMNTEAFF. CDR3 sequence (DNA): TGCAGCGTTGTGTACTTGATGAACACTGAAGCTTTCTTT.

CDR3 coding DNA: TGCGCCAGCAGCCCCGGAGGCCTAAACTCTGGAAACACCATATATTTT. This gives the protein CASSPGGLNSGNTIYF. The gene calls are TRBV4-3 and TRBJ1-3; D gene unclear. The CDR3 runs to 16 residues. Germline V gives CDR1 LGHNA, CDR2 YSLEER. V gave up 4 bases and J gave up 0 bases, with 13 bases separating them.

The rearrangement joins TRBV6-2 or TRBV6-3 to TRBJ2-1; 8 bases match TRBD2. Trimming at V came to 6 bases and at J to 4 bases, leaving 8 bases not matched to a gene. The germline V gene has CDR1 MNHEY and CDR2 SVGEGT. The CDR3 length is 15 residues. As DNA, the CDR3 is TGTGCCAGCAGCCCCGGGGGGGCGTCGTACAATGAGCAGTTCTTC. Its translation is CASSPGGASYNEQFF.

CDR3 bases: TGCGCCAGCAGCGGGGAGGGACGGTCTAGCACAGATACGCAGTATTTT. It translates to CASSGEGRSSTDTQYF. The chain links TRBV5-1 to TRBJ2-3; 7 nucleotides align to TRBD2. The CDR3 has 16 amino acids. After removal of 4 bases from V and 0 bases from J, the junction contained 8 bases not matched to a gene. Germline V gene data show CDR1 as SGHRS and CDR2 as YFSETQ.

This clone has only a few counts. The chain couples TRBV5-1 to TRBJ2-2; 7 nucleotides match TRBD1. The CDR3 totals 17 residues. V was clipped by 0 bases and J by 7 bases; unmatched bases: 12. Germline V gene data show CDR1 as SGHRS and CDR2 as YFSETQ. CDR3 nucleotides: TGCGCCAGCAGCTTGGCTGGGGACAGATCATTTGGCGGGGAGCTGTTTTTT. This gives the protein CASSLAGDRSFGGELFF.

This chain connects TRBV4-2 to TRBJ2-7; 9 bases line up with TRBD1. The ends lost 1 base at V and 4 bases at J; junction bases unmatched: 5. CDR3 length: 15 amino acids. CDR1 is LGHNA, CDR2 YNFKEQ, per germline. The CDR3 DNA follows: TGTGCCAGCAGCCAAGCGCTACAGGGGGCTTACGAGCAGTACTTC. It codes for CASSQALQGAYEQYF.

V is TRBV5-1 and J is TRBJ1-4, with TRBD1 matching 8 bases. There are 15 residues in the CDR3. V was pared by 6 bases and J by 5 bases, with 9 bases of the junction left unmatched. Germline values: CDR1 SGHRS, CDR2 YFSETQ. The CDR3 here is CASTPSTGGNEKLFF. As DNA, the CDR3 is TGCGCCAGCACCCCTAGCACAGGGGGAAATGAAAAACTGTTTTTT. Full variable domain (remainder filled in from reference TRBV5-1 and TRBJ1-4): KAGVTQTPRYLIKTRGQQVTLSCSPISGHRSVSWYQQTPGQGLQFLFEYFSETQRNKGNFPGRFSGRQFSNSRSEMNVSTLELGDSALYLCASTPSTGGNEKLFFGSGTQLSVL.

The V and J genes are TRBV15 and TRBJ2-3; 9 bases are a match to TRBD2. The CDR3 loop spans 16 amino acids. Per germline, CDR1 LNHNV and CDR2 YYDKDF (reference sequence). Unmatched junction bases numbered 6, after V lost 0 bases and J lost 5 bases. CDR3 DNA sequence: TGTGCCACCAGCAGAGATTGGGCGGGAGGGGAAGATACGCAGTATTTT. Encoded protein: CATSRDWAGGEDTQYF. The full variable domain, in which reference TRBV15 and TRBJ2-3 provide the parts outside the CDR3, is DAMVIQNPRYQVTQFGKPVTLSCSQTLNHNVMYWYQQKSSQAPKLLFHYYDKDFNNEADTPDNFQSRRPNTSFCFLDIRSPGLGDTAMYLCATSRDWAGGEDTQYFGPGTRLTVL.

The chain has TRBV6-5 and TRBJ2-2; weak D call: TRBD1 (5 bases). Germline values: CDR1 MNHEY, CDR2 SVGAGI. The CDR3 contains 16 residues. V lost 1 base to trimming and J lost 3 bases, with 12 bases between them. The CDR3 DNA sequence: TGTGCCAGCAGTTACTTTGACAGTTTCTACACCGGGGAGCTGTTTTTT. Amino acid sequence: CASSYFDSFYTGELFF.

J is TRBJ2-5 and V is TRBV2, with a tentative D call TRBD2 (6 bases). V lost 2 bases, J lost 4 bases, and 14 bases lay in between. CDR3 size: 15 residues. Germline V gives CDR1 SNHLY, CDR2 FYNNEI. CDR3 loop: CASSEMSGSAETQYF. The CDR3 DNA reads TGTGCCAGCAGTGAAATGAGCGGGTCGGCAGAGACCCAGTACTTC.

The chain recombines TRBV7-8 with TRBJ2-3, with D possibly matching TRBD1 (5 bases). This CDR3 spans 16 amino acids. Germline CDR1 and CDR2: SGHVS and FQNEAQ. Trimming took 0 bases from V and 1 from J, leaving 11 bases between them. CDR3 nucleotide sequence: TGTGCCAGCAGCTTAGCGACAGCCATGGGCACAGATACGCAGTATTTT. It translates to CASSLATAMGTDTQYF.

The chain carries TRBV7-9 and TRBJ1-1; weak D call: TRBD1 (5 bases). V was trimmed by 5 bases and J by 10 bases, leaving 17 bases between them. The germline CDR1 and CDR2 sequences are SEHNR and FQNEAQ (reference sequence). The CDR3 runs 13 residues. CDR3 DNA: TGTGCCAGCAGCCCCCAAGGGGCGACAAGAGCTTTCTTT. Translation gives CASSPQGATRAFF. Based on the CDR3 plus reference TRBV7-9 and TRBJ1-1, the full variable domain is DTGVSQNPRHKITKRGQNVTFRCDPISEHNRLYWYRQTLGQGPEFLTYFQNEAQLEKSRLLSDRFSAERPKGSFSTLEIQRTEQGDSAMYLCASSPQGATRAFFGQGTRLTVV.

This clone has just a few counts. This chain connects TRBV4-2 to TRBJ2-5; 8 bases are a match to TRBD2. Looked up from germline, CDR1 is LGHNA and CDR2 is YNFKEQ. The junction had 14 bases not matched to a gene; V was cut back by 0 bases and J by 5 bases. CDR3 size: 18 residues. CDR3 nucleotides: TGTGCCAGCAGCCAAGATGTCGTCGGGGGGGGCTTGGCTGAGACCCAGTACTTC. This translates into CASSQDVVGGGLAETQYF.

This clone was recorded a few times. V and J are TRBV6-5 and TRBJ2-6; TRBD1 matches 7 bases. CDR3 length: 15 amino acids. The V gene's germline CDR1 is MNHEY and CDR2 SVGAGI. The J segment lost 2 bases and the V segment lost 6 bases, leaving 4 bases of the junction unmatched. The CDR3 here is CASSETGTGANVLTF. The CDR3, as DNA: TGTGCCAGCAGCGAGACAGGGACTGGGGCCAACGTCCTGACTTTC.

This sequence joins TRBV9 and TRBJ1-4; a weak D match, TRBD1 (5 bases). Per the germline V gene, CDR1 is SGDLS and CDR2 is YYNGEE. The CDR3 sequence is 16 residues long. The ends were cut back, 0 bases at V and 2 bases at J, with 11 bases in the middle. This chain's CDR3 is CASSVAGRGTNEKLFF. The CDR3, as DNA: TGTGCCAGCAGCGTAGCTGGGAGGGGTACTAATGAAAAACTGTTTTTT. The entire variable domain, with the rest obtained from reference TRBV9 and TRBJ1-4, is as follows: DSGVTQTPKHLITATGQRVTLRCSPRSGDLSVYWYQQSLDQGLQFLIQYYNGEERAKGNILERFSAQQFPDLHSELNLSSLELGDSALYFCASSVAGRGTNEKLFFGSGTQLSVL.

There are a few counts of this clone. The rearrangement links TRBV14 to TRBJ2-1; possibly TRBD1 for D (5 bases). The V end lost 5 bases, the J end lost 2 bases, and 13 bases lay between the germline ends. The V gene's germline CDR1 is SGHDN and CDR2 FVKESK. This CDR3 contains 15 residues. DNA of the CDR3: TGTGCCAGCAGCTTACGTACAGGTGCCTACAATGAGCAGTTCTTC. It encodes CASSLRTGAYNEQFF.

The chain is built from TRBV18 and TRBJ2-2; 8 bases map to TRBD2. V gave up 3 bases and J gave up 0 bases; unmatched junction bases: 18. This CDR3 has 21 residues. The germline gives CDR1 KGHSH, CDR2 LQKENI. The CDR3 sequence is CASSPMYGRGGTLSNTGELFF. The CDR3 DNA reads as TGTGCCAGCTCACCCATGTACGGCCGGGGGGGGACCCTTTCGAACACCGGGGAGCTGTTTTTT.

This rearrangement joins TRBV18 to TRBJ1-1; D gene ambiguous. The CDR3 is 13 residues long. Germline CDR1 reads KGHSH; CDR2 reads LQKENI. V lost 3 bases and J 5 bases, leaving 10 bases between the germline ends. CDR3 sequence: CASSPQTRTEAFF. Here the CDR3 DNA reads TGTGCCAGCTCACCGCAGACAAGGACTGAAGCTTTCTTT.

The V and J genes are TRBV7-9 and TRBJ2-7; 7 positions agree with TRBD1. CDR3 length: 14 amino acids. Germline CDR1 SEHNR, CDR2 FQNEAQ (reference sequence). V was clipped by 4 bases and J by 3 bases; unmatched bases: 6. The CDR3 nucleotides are TGTGCCAGCAGCTCAGACAGGGTGTTCTACGAGCAGTACTTC. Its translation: CASSSDRVFYEQYF. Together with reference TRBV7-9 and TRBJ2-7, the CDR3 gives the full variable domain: DTGVSQNPRHKITKRGQNVTFRCDPISEHNRLYWYRQTLGQGPEFLTYFQNEAQLEKSRLLSDRFSAERPKGSFSTLEIQRTEQGDSAMYLCASSSDRVFYEQYFGPGTRLTVT.

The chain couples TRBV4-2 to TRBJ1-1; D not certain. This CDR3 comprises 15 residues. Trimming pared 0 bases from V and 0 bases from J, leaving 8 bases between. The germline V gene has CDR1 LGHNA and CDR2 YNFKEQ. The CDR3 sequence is CASSQEPRLNTEAFF. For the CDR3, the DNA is TGTGCCAGCAGCCAAGAACCGCGCCTGAACACTGAAGCTTTCTTT.

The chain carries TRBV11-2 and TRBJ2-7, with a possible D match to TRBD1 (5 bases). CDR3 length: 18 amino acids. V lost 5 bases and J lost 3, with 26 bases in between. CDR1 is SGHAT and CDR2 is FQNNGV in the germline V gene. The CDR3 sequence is CASSHPWGRVQIDYEQYF. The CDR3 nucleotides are TGTGCCAGCAGCCACCCCTGGGGCAGGGTCCAAATCGACTACGAGCAGTACTTC. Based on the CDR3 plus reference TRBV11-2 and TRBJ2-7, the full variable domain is EAGVAQSPRYKIIEKRQSVAFWCNPISGHATLYWYQQILGQGPKLLIQFQNNGVVDDSQLPKDRFSAERLKGVDSTLKIQPAKLEDSAVYLCASSHPWGRVQIDYEQYFGPGTRLTVT.

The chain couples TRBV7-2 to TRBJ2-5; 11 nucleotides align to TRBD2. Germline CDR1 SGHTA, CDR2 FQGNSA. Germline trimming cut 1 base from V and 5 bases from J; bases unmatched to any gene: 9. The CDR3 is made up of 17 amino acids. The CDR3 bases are TGTGCCAGCAGCTTAGATGTAGCGGGGGGGCGATCGGAGACCCAGTACTTC. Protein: CASSLDVAGGRSETQYF.

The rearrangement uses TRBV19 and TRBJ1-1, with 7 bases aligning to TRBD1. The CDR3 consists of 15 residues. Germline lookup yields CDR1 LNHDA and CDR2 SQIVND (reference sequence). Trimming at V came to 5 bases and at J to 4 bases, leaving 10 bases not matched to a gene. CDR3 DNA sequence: TGTGCCAGTAGTCTCTGGGACAGTGGGGGCACTGAAGCTTTCTTT. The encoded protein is CASSLWDSGGTEAFF.

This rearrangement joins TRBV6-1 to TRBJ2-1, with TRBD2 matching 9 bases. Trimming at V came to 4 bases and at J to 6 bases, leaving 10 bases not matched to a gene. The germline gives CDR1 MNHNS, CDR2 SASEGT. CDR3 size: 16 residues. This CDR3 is CASSGLAGASANEQFF. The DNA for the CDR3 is TGTGCCAGCAGTGGATTAGCGGGAGCCAGCGCCAATGAGCAGTTCTTC.

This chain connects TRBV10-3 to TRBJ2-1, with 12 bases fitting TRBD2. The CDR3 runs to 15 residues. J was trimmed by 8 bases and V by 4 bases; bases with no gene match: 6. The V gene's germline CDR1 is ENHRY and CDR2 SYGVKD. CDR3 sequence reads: CAISGTSGGLYEQFF. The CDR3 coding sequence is TGTGCCATCAGTGGAACTAGCGGGGGGCTCTATGAGCAGTTCTTC.